This record looks at one T cell receptor beta chain sequence and its context. The data are from a study of chronic HIV infection and antiretroviral therapy. CDR1 MNHEY and CDR2 SVGEGT come from the germline V gene. This CDR3 comprises 14 residues. Deletions cut 6 bases from V and 6 bases from J, with 15 bases between. MiXCR was run by TCRdb on the 5' RACE reads, yielding one entry per CDR3 protein. The data contain some 37,000 distinct CDR3 sequences, roughly 8.8% of them singletons. The TCR originated in an adult who had HIV and had not received antiretroviral therapy, or was an uninfected healthy control (not recorded which). The source material was peripheral blood. V usage is TRBV6-2 or TRBV6-3 and J usage is TRBJ1-5; D unclear. The CDR3 region is CASSPASRSQPQHF. The CDR3 DNA follows: TGTGCCAGCAGCCCAGCAAGCAGGAGTCAGCCCCAGCATTTT.